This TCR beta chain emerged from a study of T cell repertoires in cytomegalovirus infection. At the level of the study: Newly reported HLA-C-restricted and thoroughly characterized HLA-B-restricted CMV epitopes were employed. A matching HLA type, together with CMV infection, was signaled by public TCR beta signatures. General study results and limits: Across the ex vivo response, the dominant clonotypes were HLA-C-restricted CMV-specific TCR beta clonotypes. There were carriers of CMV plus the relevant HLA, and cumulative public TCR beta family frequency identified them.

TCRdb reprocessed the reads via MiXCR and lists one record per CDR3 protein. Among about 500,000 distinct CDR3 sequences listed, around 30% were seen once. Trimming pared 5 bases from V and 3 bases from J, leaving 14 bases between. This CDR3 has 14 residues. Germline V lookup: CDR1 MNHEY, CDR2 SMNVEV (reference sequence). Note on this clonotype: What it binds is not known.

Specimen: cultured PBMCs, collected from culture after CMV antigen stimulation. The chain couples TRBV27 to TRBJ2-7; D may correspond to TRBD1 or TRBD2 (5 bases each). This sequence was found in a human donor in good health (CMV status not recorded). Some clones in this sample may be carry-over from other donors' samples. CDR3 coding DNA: TGTGCCAGCAGTGGGTCCGGGACGTTCTACGAGCAGTACTTC. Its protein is CASSGSGTFYEQYF.